This T cell receptor beta chain originates from a study of T cells after yellow fever vaccination. The overall study: Some fractions had low cell numbers, and these were prepared with SMART-Seq v4 Ultra Low Input. General study findings and limits: Most clones from primary vaccination were detected again post-booster (approximately 97% CD4, roughly 91% CD8).

This CDR3 spans 14 amino acids. Trimming cost V 4 bases and J 8 bases, with 18 bases left between them. Germline V lookup: CDR1 SGHKS, CDR2 YYEKEE (reference sequence). Synthesis of TCR cDNA relied on 5'RACE template switching, which attached a universal primer site and UMIs. TCRdb analysed the 5' RACE reads with MiXCR anew, one entry per CDR3 protein. Among some 670,000 distinct CDR3 sequences, roughly an eighth were seen once, and the ten largest hold about 16%. In the case of this clonotype: No antigen is known for it.

This rearrangement joins TRBV5-5 to TRBJ1-1; D might be TRBD1 (5 bases). The clonotype comes from a man younger than 40 who received the YFV17D yellow fever vaccine. Sequencing used PBMCs, obtained on the day of the yellow fever booster vaccination. CDR3 sequence reads: CASSLPQGGVEAFF. The DNA for the CDR3 is TGTGCCAGCAGCCTACCCCAGGGAGGGGTCGAAGCTTTCTTT.